Given below is one T cell receptor (beta chain) in context. Authors' analysis steps: It was from reference gene primer amplification that nucleated cell counts were estimated. TCRdb's copy holds only in-frame clones and misses some; the assay was immunoSEQ multiplex PCR. V, J and clone size are those of that table, while D and trimming were read from the DNA. Of fewer than 300,000 clones in the sample, about nine tenths were seen once. Germline V gives CDR1 MGHRA, CDR2 YSYEKL. The CDR3 runs 14 residues. With 0 bases removed from V and 5 bases from J, the gap between germline ends came to 10 bases. These data come from a study of blood T cell repertoires in COVID-19. Background on the study: PBMCs, B-cell-depleted T cells, or T cells provided the cDNA or gDNA that made up the material.

Sample: PBMCs or T cells enriched from blood (not recorded which). The TCR comes from a young man who had recovered from COVID-19. The chain carries TRBV4-1 and TRBJ1-1; D gene ambiguous. The CDR3 spells CASSQDHGRTEAFF. CDR3 nucleotide sequence: TGCGCCAGCAGCCAAGATCATGGGAGGACTGAAGCTTTCTTT.